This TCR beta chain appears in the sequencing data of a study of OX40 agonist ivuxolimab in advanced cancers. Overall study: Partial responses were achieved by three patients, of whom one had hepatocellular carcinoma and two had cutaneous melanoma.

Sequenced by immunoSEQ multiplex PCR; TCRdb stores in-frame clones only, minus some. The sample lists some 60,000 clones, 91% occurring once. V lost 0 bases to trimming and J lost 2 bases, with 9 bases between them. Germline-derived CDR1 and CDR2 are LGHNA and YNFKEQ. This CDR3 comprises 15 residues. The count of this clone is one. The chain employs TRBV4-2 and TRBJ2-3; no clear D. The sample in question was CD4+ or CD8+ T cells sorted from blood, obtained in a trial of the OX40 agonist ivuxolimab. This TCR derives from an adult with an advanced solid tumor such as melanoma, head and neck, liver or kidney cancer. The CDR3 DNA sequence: TGTGCCAGCAGCCAAGAGGAGAGTTTCACAGATACGCAGTATTTT. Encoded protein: CASSQEESFTDTQYF.